This T cell receptor (beta chain) was found in a study of PD-L1 blockade in urothelial cancer (TCRdb year 2017). Concerning the study at large: Every patient began therapy in 2014 and was given atezolizumab 1,200 mg intravenously every 3 weeks. Blood samples were analyzed at 3 weeks after treatment start (second dose) and at 6 weeks after treatment start. About 85% of the roughly 29 patients were males with bladder-origin urothelial cancer, and 18 of 29 reported a prior smoking history. Patients had an ECOG performance status of 0 or 1 and had received between 0 and 3 prior chemotherapy regimens. Durable clinical benefit was achieved by nine patients but not by the remaining 20. Blood samples gave a median of about 150,000 T cells and approximately 80,000 unique TCRs, with a median clonality of approximately 0.078. Pretreatment tumor samples, along with matched peripheral blood collected serially before and after atezolizumab treatment, underwent TCR sequencing. Progression-free survival longer than 6 months counted as durable clinical benefit, and TCR features were additionally tested against both progression-free and overall survival. Whole exome sequencing and RNA sequencing of pretreatment tumors were performed alongside TCR sequencing in the same patients. Somatic, immune and clinical correlates of response to PD-L1 blockade with atezolizumab in urothelial cancer were the focus of an exploratory multi-omic analysis. Pretreatment blood TCR-seq was available for 30 or so patients, at least one posttreatment blood collection was obtained for some 25 patients, and tumor TCR-seq was available for some 25 patients. What the authors observed across the whole study: A pretreatment peripheral blood TCR clonality below the median was linked to improved progression-free and overall survival. At 3 weeks after the start of treatment, tumor-associated TCR clones in peripheral blood had expanded more in patients with durable benefit (n of about 22, p = 0.022). Because the sample size was small (n of about 27) and many exploratory analyses were performed, the results are intended to be hypothesis-generating.

The cohort comprised around 30 patients with locally advanced or metastatic urothelial carcinoma treated at Memorial Sloan Kettering on a trial protocol. Peripheral blood mononuclear cells were collected pretreatment and during treatment, at between 1 and 8 total time points per patient. The Qiagen DNeasy Blood extraction kit was used to purify genomic DNA from total PBMCs and from tumor samples. PBMCs were collected pretreatment and during treatment, and were isolated and stored as previously described. Synthetic TCR analog templates were spiked into each PCR to estimate absolute template abundance from read counts. Using the immunoSEQ assay, TCRbeta CDR3 regions were amplified from genomic DNA with bias-controlled V and J gene primers. Rearranged TCRbeta segments were sequenced at approximately 20X coverage. In the source study's methods: Clustering was used to correct sequencing errors, and CDR3s were annotated against IMGT so that V, D and J genes could be assigned. Out-of-frame and stop-codon sequences were excluded, and only productive TCRbeta rearrangements were used in downstream analyses. Clonality was calculated as one minus the Shannon entropy normalized by the log of the number of unique productive sequences. Fisher's exact test with Benjamini-Hochberg correction, at a threshold of adjusted p below 0.01, was used to find clones that differed between time points or between blood and tumor. Held by TCRdb, this immuneACCESS table contains in-frame sequences only and omits some clones. Under half of the omission traces to an unresolved V gene where checked; the cause of the rest is unknown. The V and J calls and the clone size are those of that table, but D and trimming were determined from the DNA. For this sample the table gives around 45,000 clones, of which around 90% were detected only once. The biggest ten clones account for roughly 15% of the sample.

This clone was seen a single time. Which antigen it targets is not known. No much larger clonotype is one base removed from it; base qualities were not supplied. Reading from cysteine to phenylalanine, the CDR3 counts 15 amino acids. Left in the record is the CDR3 DNA by itself, 45 bases read in frame from the first base. CDR1 and CDR2 (MDHEN, SYDVKM) derive from the germline V gene. Relative to germline, V is 6 bases shorter and J is 2 bases shorter, with 14 bases between their ends. The origin of this receptor is a woman aged 55-69 years with urothelial cancer. The sequence is built from TRBV28 and TRBJ1-5, with TRBD1 perhaps the D gene, on 6 matching bases. The sequenced sample was PBMCs, obtained around atezolizumab (anti-PD-L1) treatment. The DNA sequence is as follows: TGTGCCAGCAGCCCTGGGGGGGCGCGCAATCAGCCCCAGCATTTT. Translated, it gives CASSPGGARNQPQHF.